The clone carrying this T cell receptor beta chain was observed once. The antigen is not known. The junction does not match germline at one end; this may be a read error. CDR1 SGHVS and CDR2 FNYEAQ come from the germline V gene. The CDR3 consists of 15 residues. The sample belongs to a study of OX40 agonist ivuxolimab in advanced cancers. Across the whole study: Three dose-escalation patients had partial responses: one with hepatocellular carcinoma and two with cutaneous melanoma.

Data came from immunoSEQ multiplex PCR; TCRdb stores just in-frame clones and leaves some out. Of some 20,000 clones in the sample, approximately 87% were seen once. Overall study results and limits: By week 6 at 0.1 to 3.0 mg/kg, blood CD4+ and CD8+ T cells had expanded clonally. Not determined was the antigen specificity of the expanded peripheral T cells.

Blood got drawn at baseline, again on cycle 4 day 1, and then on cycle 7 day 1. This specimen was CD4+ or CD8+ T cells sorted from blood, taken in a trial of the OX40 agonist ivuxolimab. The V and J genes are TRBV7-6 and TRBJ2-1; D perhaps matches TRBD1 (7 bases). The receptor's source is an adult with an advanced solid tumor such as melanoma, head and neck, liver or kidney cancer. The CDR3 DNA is TGTGTCAGCAGCTTAAGGGCAGGGGGGAACAATGAGCAGTTCTTC. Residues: CVSSLRAGGNNEQFF.